This entry concerns a single TCR beta chain. Its target is unknown. The data were produced by immunoSEQ multiplex PCR, yet TCRdb's version contains in-frame clones alone and is incomplete. The table includes about 680,000 clones, 90% to 95% detected once. The CDR3 runs 11 residues. This record comes from a study of shared clonotypes between healthy human individuals. The naive CD8 population came from CD45RO-negative cells selected for CCR7, without terminally differentiated effector memory CD45RA+ cells. Only Caucasian adults living in Nashville, Tennessee made up the donor group. General study points: Clonotypes that were shared across a few donors made up around 5% of naive CD4 clonotypes. Relative to memory subsets, naive subsets generally showed larger estimated richness. Sampling was confined to blood; repertoires within tissues likely differ.

Sequenced material: naive CD8+ T cells sorted from blood. The clonotype was recovered from a man aged 25-40 years in good health. The chain links TRBV5-3 to TRBJ2-5; 9 bases agree with TRBD1. TRBV5-3 has ORF status, its function being uncertain. CDR3 loop: CKGQGEETQYF. The CDR3, as DNA: TGTAAGGGACAGGGAGAAGAGACCCAGTACTTC.